This T cell receptor beta chain was identified during a study of blood T cell repertoires in COVID-19 (TCRdb year 2020). Looking at the study overall: Samples covering the acute and convalescent phases of COVID-19 were provided by collaborators in the United States, Italy and Spain. The material from the prospective study consisted of cDNA or gDNA derived from T cells, B-cell-depleted T cells, or PBMCs. The dataset comprised deeply sampled blood TCRbeta repertoires from subjects exposed to, actively infected with, or recovered from COVID-19. The repertoires were released in a freely available public database meant as a resource for research on the immune response to SARS-CoV-2. The samples were drawn from two sources: the first 160 participants of the ongoing ImmuneRACE study, and 1,200 or so subjects contributed by 6 global collaborators. A de-identified subject ID, COVID-19 status, age in years and sex were almost always included in the sample metadata. HLA class I and class II types, where available, came from metadata supplied by the sample provider rather than from assay-based typing.

Study-level results and caveats: Clinical and demographic metadata were provided uncurated, with the amount varying by source and participant.

TCRbeta CDR3 regions were amplified from genomic DNA by means of the immunoSEQ Assay, a bias-controlled multiplex PCR. The authors' pipeline ran thus. Nucleated cell counts per sample were estimated from amplification of reference gene primers within the assay. To quantify the absolute abundance of each unique TCRbeta CDR3 rearrangement, sequence reads were collapsed and filtered. Productive Simpson clonality was computed per sample as the square root of Simpson's diversity index over productive rearrangements. Sourced from immuneACCESS, this table was stored by TCRdb with only in-frame sequences that have V and J called. A share of the clones is absent; for the studies checked, an unresolved V gene accounts for under half, and the remainder has no known explanation. Clone size and V and J calls were adopted from that table, with D and trimming inferred from the DNA. This sample gives around 140,000 clones in total; 70% to 90% of them show up just once. The top ten hold 1.5% of the sample.

In the case of this clone: Its antigen is not yet known. No per-base quality is available; no much larger clone lies one base away.

Each collaborating institution followed its own protocols to collect whole blood in K2EDTA tubes. Collaborator samples were shipped for TCRbeta analysis as frozen whole blood, isolated PBMCs, or DNA extracted from either sample type. The CDR1 and CDR2 encoded by the germline V gene are MGHRA and YSYEKL. CDR3 length: 15 amino acids, cysteine to phenylalanine. Here the CDR3 DNA is all that survives: 45 bases in frame from base 1. At the junction V is shortened by 0 bases and J by 1 base, with 7 bases in between. This sequence was found in a woman aged 55-69 years with acute or convalescent COVID-19. Here the chain combines TRBV4-1 and TRBJ1-3; the D gene remains uncertain. Sequenced input: peripheral blood. The DNA sequence is given as TGCGCCAGCAGCCAAGATGCACAATCTGGAAACACCATATATTTT. This translates into CASSQDAQSGNTIYF.